The present T cell receptor beta chain was sequenced within a study of T cell repertoires in aging, cancer and after chemotherapy. On the study more broadly: Repeat sampling of healthy donors over several months to years showed clear clonal overlap.

Peripheral blood genomic DNA, not sorted cells or RNA, was the template. This clonotype has just a few counts. Antigen: not known. Study results and limitations: Untreated cancer patients had significantly lower blood TCR diversity than age-matched healthy donors.

With 1 base removed from V and 8 bases from J, the gap between germline ends came to 8 bases. The CDR3 is 12 residues long. The V gene's germline CDR1 is SGHTA and CDR2 FQGNSA. TRB rearrangements spanning V, D and J were amplified using mixed TRB-A/B primers. TCRdb fed the multiplex PCR reads into MiXCR, producing one record per CDR3 protein. The table shows some 9,000 distinct CDR3 sequences, with around a quarter occurring only once. This chain joins TRBV7-2 and TRBJ1-2; D remains ambiguous. Sequencing input: blood. The TCR originated in a human donor in good health. The CDR3 sequence is CASSLGSSGYTF. For the CDR3, the DNA is TGTGCCAGCAGCTTAGGCAGTTCGGGCTACACCTTC. Looking up the rest from reference TRBV7-2 and TRBJ1-2 gives the full variable domain: GAGVSQSPSNKVTEKGKDVELRCDPISGHTALYWYRQSLGQGLEFLIYFQGNSAPDKSGLPSDRFSAERTGGSVSTLTIQRTQQEDSAVYLCASSLGSSGYTFGSGTRLTVV.